One TCR beta chain is described in this entry. The germline V and J ends were trimmed by 8 bases and 8 bases, with 16 bases remaining between them. Germline V gene lookup returns CDR1 WSHSY and CDR2 SAAADI. CDR3 length equals 14 residues. The data were taken from a study of OX40 agonist ivuxolimab in advanced cancers. Background on the study: With a range of roughly 20 to 80, age averaged about 58 years, and 75% to 90% were male.

People who had autoimmune disease history or systemic immunosuppression were excluded. The repertoire was sequenced with immunoSEQ multiplex PCR; TCRdb's copy has only in-frame clones and lacks some. The table has fewer than 50,000 clones, 70% to 90% seen once. The receptor was derived from an adult with an advanced solid tumor such as melanoma, head and neck, liver or kidney cancer. The J gene is TRBJ1-6, the V gene TRBV10-2; D remains ambiguous. This sample comprised CD4+ or CD8+ T cells sorted from blood, obtained in a trial of the OX40 agonist ivuxolimab. In DNA form, the CDR3 reads TGCGCCAGCTATGAAGGGTTGCGGGATTCACCCCTCCACTTT. Encoded protein: CASYEGLRDSPLHF.